This T cell receptor (beta chain) was recorded in a study of regulatory T cells in long-lasting Graves disease. The time point here: persistent/refractory GD, antithyroid drugs over 5 years with positive TRAb. RNA isolated from PBMCs was used to make the TCR library. CDR3 regions were amplified by Arm-PCR using iRepertoire HTBI primers to build TCR beta libraries. TCRdb analysed the multiplex PCR reads with MiXCR anew, one entry per CDR3 protein. This sample carries approximately 440,000 distinct CDR3 sequences, around 20% of them seen once, and the ten largest clones take about a quarter. The sequence was collected from a female donor with Graves disease. Sequences were derived from peripheral blood mononuclear cells (PBMCs), sampled when the disease was refractory, from a patient treated with antithyroid drugs.

CDR3 in amino acids: CASASMGTEAFF. The CDR3 DNA follows: TGCGCCAGCGCCTCCATGGGCACTGAAGCTTTCTTT. The rearrangement joins TRBV5-1 to TRBJ1-1; D not resolved. The CDR3 spans 12 residues. Germline CDR1 reads SGHRS; CDR2 reads YFSETQ. V shed 7 bases and J shed 4 bases, with 11 bases lying between them.